Listed here are 29 T cell receptor beta chains from one sample, sequenced in a study of blood T cell repertoires in COVID-19. Profiling relied on immunoSEQ multiplex PCR, and the TCRdb table lists in-frame clones only, not all of them. The table has around 280,000 clones, about 90% seen once. Sequencing used PBMCs or T cells enriched from blood (not recorded which). Receptors were obtained from a young woman with acute COVID-19.

This sequence joins TRBV18 and TRBJ1-4; 9 nucleotides line up with TRBD1. Unmatched junction bases numbered 7, after V lost 3 bases and J lost 8 bases. Germline V lookup: CDR1 KGHSH, CDR2 LQKENI. The CDR3 covers 15 residues. CDR3 loop: CASSPAGQGREKLFF. CDR3 in DNA: TGTGCCAGCTCACCCGCGGGACAGGGTCGAGAAAAACTGTTTTTT.

This chain connects TRBV5-1 to TRBJ2-1; the D gene is possibly TRBD2 (6 bases). Trimming shortened V by 0 bases and J by 0 bases, and 7 bases separated the two germline ends. Per germline, CDR1 SGHRS and CDR2 YFSETQ. The CDR3 has 15 amino acids. CDR3 amino acids: CASSLGEVSYNEQFF. CDR3 nucleotides: TGCGCCAGCAGCTTGGGGGAGGTCTCCTACAATGAGCAGTTCTTC.

The count of this clone is one. V usage is TRBV7-9 and J usage is TRBJ1-1, with 7 positions matching TRBD1. V dropped 0 bases and J dropped 0; count of bases not matched to a gene: 7. Germline lookup yields CDR1 SEHNR and CDR2 FQNEAQ (reference sequence). The CDR3 loop spans 17 amino acids. CDR3 protein: CASSLASQGVLNTEAFF. CDR3 DNA sequence: TGTGCCAGCAGCTTAGCGTCCCAGGGGGTACTGAACACTGAAGCTTTCTTT.

The V call is TRBV5-5, the J call TRBJ1-2; D uncertain. The CDR3 has 16 amino acids. Looked up from germline, CDR1 is SGHKS and CDR2 is YYEKEE (reference sequence). Trimming left V 0 bases short and J 2 bases short, with 14 bases between. The CDR3 region has the DNA TGTGCCAGCAGCTTGGCCGGAGTGACGGAGAACTATGGCTACACCTTC. This sequence encodes CASSLAGVTENYGYTF.

This chain uses TRBV5-6 with TRBJ1-5; D remains ambiguous. V was clipped by 1 base and J by 3 bases, with 11 bases between them. The CDR3 is 15 amino acids. Germline loops: CDR1 SGHDT, CDR2 YYEEEE. The CDR3 reads CASSLWAGANQPQHF. The CDR3 coding sequence is TGTGCCAGCAGCTTGTGGGCAGGCGCCAATCAGCCCCAGCATTTT.

This sequence joins TRBV19 and TRBJ2-1, with TRBD2 identical over 7 bases. The germline gives CDR1 LNHDA, CDR2 SQIVND (reference sequence). The junction had 7 bases not matched to a gene; V was cut back by 3 bases and J by 2 bases. This CDR3 is built from 16 residues. As DNA, the CDR3 is TGTGCCAGTAGTATGACTCGCGGGACTACCTACAATGAGCAGTTCTTC. Translation gives CASSMTRGTTYNEQFF.

The V and J genes are TRBV3-1 (or the pseudogene TRBV3-2) and TRBJ2-1, with 9 nucleotides matching TRBD2. Germline-derived CDR1 and CDR2 are LGHDT and YNNKEL (reference sequence). This CDR3 has 16 amino acids. After removal of 4 bases from V and 9 bases from J, the junction contained 13 bases not matched to a gene. The CDR3 bases are TGTGCCAGCAGCCGAGACCCCTCGGCGGGAGGGTCTGAGCAGTTCTTC. Translating it yields CASSRDPSAGGSEQFF.

The sample holds one count of this clone. The rearrangement joins TRBV19 to TRBJ2-1; TRBD2 aligns across 8 bases. Germline CDR1 and CDR2: LNHDA and SQIVND (reference sequence). Germline trimming cut 5 bases from V and 8 bases from J; bases unmatched to any gene: 5. The length of the CDR3 is 13 residues. The CDR3 nucleotides are TGTGCCAGTAGTCAGCGGGAGCGGGATGAGCAGTTCTTC. Translation: CASSQRERDEQFF.

The chain combines TRBV7-3 with TRBJ2-2; no firm D call. V lost 5 bases to trimming and J lost 3 bases, with 19 bases between them. The CDR3 has 17 amino acids. Germline CDR1 reads SGHTA; CDR2 reads FQGTGA. The CDR3 region has the DNA TGTGCCAGCAGCCCCTCCCCCGACAAAGCCTACACCGGGGAGCTGTTTTTT. It codes for CASSPSPDKAYTGELFF.

The chain recombines TRBV6-5 with TRBJ1-5; 9 positions match TRBD1. The CDR3 extends over 14 amino acids. J gave up 4 bases and V 2 bases, and 0 bases lay outside the gene matches. The germline V gene has CDR1 MNHEY and CDR2 SVGAGI. The CDR3 nucleotides read TGTGCCAGCAGTTACGGACAGGGGAATCAGCCCCAGCATTTT. This codes for CASSYGQGNQPQHF.

V usage is TRBV7-3 and J usage is TRBJ2-1, with 8 bases lining up with TRBD1. CDR1 and CDR2 from the germline V gene are SGHTA and FQGTGA. The CDR3 covers 14 residues. After removal of 6 bases from V and 8 bases from J, the junction contained 9 bases not matched to a gene. The CDR3 is CASRRQGASDEQFF. CDR3 DNA: TGTGCCAGCAGGCGGCAGGGGGCAAGTGATGAGCAGTTCTTC.

The chain links TRBV29-1 to TRBJ1-2; D is possibly TRBD1 (5 bases). The V gene lost 7 bases and the J gene lost 2 bases, with 17 bases spanning the gap. The CDR3 contains 14 residues. The germline V gene encodes CDR1 SQVTM and CDR2 ANQGSEA. The CDR3, as DNA: TGCAGCGCTTCCGGCGGGGGAGACAACTATGGCTACACCTTC. This codes for CSASGGGDNYGYTF.

This CDR3 reads CASTVLGGNNEQFF. The CDR3 DNA is TGTGCCAGCACGGTCTTGGGGGGGAACAATGAGCAGTTCTTC. The V and J genes are TRBV28 and TRBJ2-1; 7 nucleotides agree with TRBD2. V trimming: 7 bases; J trimming: 5 bases; junction bases outside the gene matches: 8. Germline lookup yields CDR1 MDHEN and CDR2 SYDVKM. This CDR3 spans 14 amino acids.

The chain links TRBV6-5 to TRBJ2-1, with TRBD1 as a possible D gene (5 bases). V gave up 5 bases and J gave up 2 bases, with 7 bases separating them. The CDR3 is made up of 13 amino acids. Germline values: CDR1 MNHEY, CDR2 SVGAGI. CDR3: CASSRQPYNEQFF. Written as DNA, the CDR3 is TGTGCCAGCAGTCGACAGCCCTACAATGAGCAGTTCTTC.

The rearrangement links TRBV11-2 to TRBJ1-1, with 10 bases that match TRBD1. J was trimmed by 1 base and V by 5 bases; bases with no gene match: 7. Germline lookup yields CDR1 SGHAT and CDR2 FQNNGV. This CDR3 is built from 16 residues. CDR3 protein: CASSPTGGPSNTEAFF. For the CDR3, the DNA is TGTGCCAGCAGCCCGACAGGGGGCCCCTCGAACACTGAAGCTTTCTTT.

The J gene is TRBJ2-5, the V gene TRBV2; 8 positions match TRBD2. Germline CDR1 and CDR2: SNHLY and FYNNEI. The J segment lost 5 bases and the V segment lost 6 bases, leaving 8 bases of the junction unmatched. This CDR3 spans 14 amino acids. The DNA of the CDR3 is TGTGCCAGCAGCGGCGGACTAGCTCGGGAGACCCAGTACTTC. This translates into CASSGGLARETQYF.

The rearrangement uses TRBV7-9 and TRBJ1-4; 7 nucleotides match TRBD1. V dropped 5 bases and J dropped 7; count of bases not matched to a gene: 4. Germline V gene data show CDR1 as SEHNR and CDR2 as FQNEAQ (reference sequence). CDR3 length: 13 residues. CDR3: CASSPGQAEKLFF. The CDR3 DNA reads as TGTGCCAGCAGCCCCGGACAGGCTGAAAAACTGTTTTTT. The variable domain in full, completed from reference TRBV7-9 and TRBJ1-4, reads DTGVSQNPRHKITKRGQNVTFRCDPISEHNRLYWYRQTLGQGPEFLTYFQNEAQLEKSRLLSDRFSAERPKGSFSTLEIQRTEQGDSAMYLCASSPGQAEKLFFGSGTQLSVL.

The chain has TRBV12-5 and TRBJ1-2; TRBD1 matches at 7 bases. CDR3 length: 14 residues. Per germline, CDR1 LGHNT and CDR2 FRNRAP. The V and J ends lost 4 bases and 5 bases, in that order; junction bases with no gene match: 7. The CDR3 coding sequence is TGTGCTAGTGGTTCCGGGACAGCTGTATATGGCTACACCTTC. Its translation is CASGSGTAVYGYTF.

This clone was counted a few times. This chain joins TRBV6-2 or TRBV6-3 and TRBJ2-7; D unresolved. Germline V gives CDR1 MNHEY, CDR2 SVGEGT. The CDR3 runs 16 residues. Trimming took 2 bases from V and 0 from J, leaving 14 bases between them. This CDR3 reads CASSYATLESSYEQYF. The CDR3 nucleotides read TGTGCCAGCAGTTACGCGACTCTCGAAAGCTCCTACGAGCAGTACTTC.

This clone was picked up a small number of times. Other nucleotide sequences in the sample specify the same CDR3. The rearrangement uses TRBV7-9 and TRBJ2-1, with 15 bases lining up with TRBD2. With 1 base clipped from V and 4 bases from J, the junction kept 2 bases outside the gene matches. This CDR3 is built from 17 residues. Germline V lookup: CDR1 SEHNR, CDR2 FQNEAQ (reference sequence). CDR3 bases: TGTGCCAGCAGCTTAGGGGGGACTAGCGGGAGGTACAATGAGCAGTTCTTC. Protein: CASSLGGTSGRYNEQFF.

This rearrangement joins TRBV19 to TRBJ1-5; 11 bases fit TRBD1. Trimming at V came to 7 bases and at J to 9 bases, leaving 14 bases not matched to a gene. This CDR3 region has 16 residues. Germline V gene lookup returns CDR1 LNHDA and CDR2 SQIVND (reference sequence). The CDR3 region is CASTTGQGVSLLPQHF. The CDR3 DNA reads TGTGCCAGTACAACGGGACAGGGGGTTTCATTACTGCCCCAGCATTTT.

V gene TRBV3-1 (or the pseudogene TRBV3-2) combines with J gene TRBJ1-2; 9 nucleotides match TRBD1. The CDR3 has 16 amino acids. CDR1 and CDR2 from the germline V gene are LGHDT and YNNKEL (reference sequence). The V and J ends lost 4 bases and 8 bases, in that order; junction bases with no gene match: 14. CDR3 loop: CASSPHRTGDRGGYTF. Here the CDR3 DNA reads TGTGCCAGCAGCCCCCATCGGACAGGGGATCGGGGAGGCTACACCTTC.

This clone was recorded only once. The chain has TRBV27 and TRBJ1-2; 8 bases line up with TRBD1. Germline V CDR1 and CDR2: MNHEY, SMNVEV (reference sequence). J was trimmed by 8 bases and V by 4 bases; bases with no gene match: 6. The CDR3 has 13 amino acids. The CDR3 is CASSYQGAHGYTF. CDR3 in DNA: TGTGCCAGCAGTTATCAGGGGGCACACGGCTACACCTTC.

This chain connects TRBV25-1 to TRBJ2-1; 8 bases fit TRBD1. Germline values: CDR1 MGHDK, CDR2 SYGVNS. V gave up 4 bases and J gave up 4 bases; unmatched junction bases: 9. This CDR3 has 16 amino acids. The CDR3 DNA is TGTGCCAGCAGTGGGGGTCGGGACAGGTGGTACAATGAGCAGTTCTTC. Protein: CASSGGRDRWYNEQFF.

This chain links TRBV7-8 with TRBJ2-7; 14 bases align to TRBD2. Germline V gives CDR1 SGHVS, CDR2 FQNEAQ. The CDR3 is made up of 17 amino acids. V lost 2 bases to trimming and J lost 6 bases; unmatched junction nucleotides: 9. The CDR3 loop reads CASSLSGTSGSGSEQYF. Written as DNA, the CDR3 is TGTGCCAGCAGCTTAAGCGGGACTAGCGGGAGCGGTTCCGAGCAGTACTTC.

The J gene is TRBJ1-5, the V gene TRBV28, with 11 bases identical to TRBD1. The CDR3 is 16 residues long. Trimming took 8 bases from V and 4 from J; bases not matched to a gene: 10. Germline CDR1 is MDHEN and CDR2 is SYDVKM. Written as DNA, the CDR3 is TGTGCCAGCCTAAGCCCTGGACAGGGGGCAAATCAGCCCCAGCATTTT. Translated: CASLSPGQGANQPQHF.

The CDR3 spells CATSRSGAYGYTF. The CDR3, as DNA: TGTGCCACCAGCAGAAGTGGGGCTTATGGCTACACCTTC. This chain connects TRBV15 to TRBJ1-2; a possible D gene is TRBD1 (5 bases). The CDR3 sequence is 13 residues long. Trimming cost V 2 bases and J 5 bases, with 9 bases left between them. Germline CDR1 and CDR2: LNHNV and YYDKDF (reference sequence).

The rearrangement uses TRBV12-3 or TRBV12-4 and TRBJ1-5, with no clear D. The CDR3 has 13 amino acids. The V and J ends lost 6 bases and 5 bases respectively, with 11 bases between them. CDR3 loop: CASSRGKDQPQHF. The CDR3 DNA follows: TGTGCCAGCAGCCGGGGTAAGGATCAGCCCCAGCATTTT.

This chain uses TRBV18 with TRBJ2-3; D is unresolved. The length of the CDR3 is 15 residues. Trimming took off 3 bases at V and 2 bases at J, with 12 bases between the two ends. Germline assignment: CDR1 KGHSH and CDR2 LQKENI. CDR3 nucleotide sequence: TGTGCCAGCTCACCGCTTTTGGCAGACACAGATACGCAGTATTTT. This sequence encodes CASSPLLADTDTQYF.